The sequence of this TCR beta chain was determined in a study of post-analysis software for immune sequencing data. Looking at the study overall: The patients showed relapsing-remitting, secondary progressive and progressive-relapsing multiple sclerosis courses.

A word on this clonotype: Its antigen remains unknown.

The TCR beta cDNA libraries carried unique molecular identifiers. Yield was about 500,000 cDNA molecules from roughly 1 to 10 million T cells. TCRdb recomputed calls from the PCR reads with MiXCR, one row per CDR3 protein. The sample consists of roughly 400,000 distinct CDR3 sequences, approximately 39% of them appearing once. Findings of the study overall: Roughly five TRBV segments were significantly more frequent in patients than in controls. TRBV5-6, TRBV5-1 and TRBV20-1 were among these segments. The F measure placed samples prepared in the same batch into strongly shared clusters. In multiple sclerosis, normalized Chao1 diversity was significantly below that of controls.

V shed 2 bases and J 1 base; nucleotides not matched to a gene: 2. This CDR3 region has 16 residues. Germline loops: CDR1 KGHDR, CDR2 SFDVKD. Input material: blood. This TCR was recovered from a girl aged 2 to 9 with multiple sclerosis. The genes are TRBV24-1 and TRBJ2-3; TRBD2 matches at 10 bases. CDR3 loop: CATSDSSGRGTDTQYF. In DNA form, the CDR3 reads TGTGCCACCAGTGATTCGAGCGGGAGGGGCACAGATACGCAGTATTTT.